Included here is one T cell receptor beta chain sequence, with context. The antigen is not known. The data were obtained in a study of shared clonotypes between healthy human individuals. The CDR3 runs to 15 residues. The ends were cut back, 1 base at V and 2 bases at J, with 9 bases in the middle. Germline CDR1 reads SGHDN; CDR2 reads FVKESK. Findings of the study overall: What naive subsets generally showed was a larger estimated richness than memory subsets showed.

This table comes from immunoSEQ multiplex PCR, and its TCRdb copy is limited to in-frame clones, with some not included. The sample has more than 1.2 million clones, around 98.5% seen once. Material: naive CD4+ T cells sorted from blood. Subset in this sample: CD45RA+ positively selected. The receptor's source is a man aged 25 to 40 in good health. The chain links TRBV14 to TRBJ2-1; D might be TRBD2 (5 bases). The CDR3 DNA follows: TGTGCCAGCAGCCAAGGGACTCCGACCTACAATGAGCAGTTCTTC. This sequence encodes CASSQGTPTYNEQFF.